These T cell receptor beta chains were read from a single sample in a study of cytomegalovirus exposure and HLA in healthy donors. Profiling relied on immunoSEQ multiplex PCR, and the TCRdb table lists in-frame clones only, not all of them. Seen here are about 270,000 clones, approximately 86% observed once, and the top ten hold roughly 1%. The sequencing sample was made of PBMCs. The receptors derive from a woman between 18 and 29 years old in good health and CMV-seronegative. Each CDR3 is given with its conserved first and last residue. D genes are given only for firm matches. A row's size may be missing; if present it is once, few, many or a size class.

len: 13
v_gene: TRBV19
d_gene: -
abundance: once
j_gene: TRBJ1-1
CDR3nt: TGTGCCAGTAGTATTACACGTGGCACTGAAGCTTTCTTT
CDR3aa: CASSITRGTEAFF

len: 13
v_gene: TRBV11-3
d_gene: TRBD1
abundance: -
j_gene: TRBJ2-7
CDR3nt: TGTGCCAGCAGCCCCGACAGGGCGAGGGAGCAGTACTTC
CDR3aa: CASSPDRAREQYF

len: 12
v_gene: TRBV2
d_gene: -
abundance: -
j_gene: TRBJ1-5
CDR3nt: TGTGCCAGCCACAGGGAGAATCAGCCCCAGCATTTT
CDR3aa: CASHRENQPQHF

len: 13
v_gene: TRBV6-1
d_gene: -
abundance: once
j_gene: TRBJ2-7
CDR3nt: TGTGCCAGCAGTGGACCCCTGGGCGGGGAGCAGTACTTC
CDR3aa: CASSGPLGGEQYF

len: 16
v_gene: TRBV5-1
d_gene: TRBD2
abundance: -
j_gene: TRBJ2-3
CDR3nt: TGCGCCAGCAGCTCCGGGACTAGCGGGAACACAGATACGCAGTATTTT
CDR3aa: CASSSGTSGNTDTQYF

len: 16
v_gene: TRBV5-6
d_gene: TRBD1
abundance: once
j_gene: TRBJ2-2
CDR3nt: TGTGCCAGCAGCAGTCCCGGGACAGGGAATCGCGGGGAGCTGTTTTTT
CDR3aa: CASSSPGTGNRGELFF

len: 14
v_gene: TRBV6-6
d_gene: TRBD1
abundance: -
j_gene: TRBJ1-4
CDR3nt: TGTGCCAGCATTAGACAGGGCCGGAATGAAAAACTGTTTTTT
CDR3aa: CASIRQGRNEKLFF

len: 15
v_gene: TRBV2
d_gene: TRBD1
abundance: -
j_gene: TRBJ1-6
CDR3nt: TGTGCCAGCACGAGACAGGGTTCCTATAATTCACCCCTCCACTTT
CDR3aa: CASTRQGSYNSPLHF

len: 16
v_gene: TRBV11-2
d_gene: -
abundance: -
j_gene: TRBJ1-3
CDR3nt: TGTGCCAGCAGCTCTCGGATTAGCCCCTCTGGAAACACCATATATTTT
CDR3aa: CASSSRISPSGNTIYF

len: 13
v_gene: TRBV29-1
d_gene: -
abundance: -
j_gene: TRBJ2-1
CDR3nt: TGCAGCGTCCGCGCGCGGGTTTCAAATGAGCAGTTCTTC
CDR3aa: CSVRARVSNEQFF

len: 15
v_gene: TRBV13
d_gene: -
abundance: -
j_gene: TRBJ1-5
CDR3nt: TGTGCCAGCAGCTCCCGTAGGAGCGGAGATCAGCCCCAGCATTTT
CDR3aa: CASSSRRSGDQPQHF

len: 16
v_gene: TRBV15
d_gene: TRBD2
abundance: -
j_gene: TRBJ2-1
CDR3nt: TGTGCCACCAGCAGAGGGACTAGCGGGAGTGGCAATGAGCAGTTCTTC
CDR3aa: CATSRGTSGSGNEQFF

len: 14
v_gene: TRBV18
d_gene: TRBD1
abundance: few
j_gene: TRBJ2-3
CDR3nt: TGTGCCAGCTCCCCGGACAGGGGCACAGATACGCAGTATTTT
CDR3aa: CASSPDRGTDTQYF

len: 13
v_gene: TRBV29-1
d_gene: -
abundance: -
j_gene: TRBJ2-1
CDR3nt: TGCAGCGTTGAAGATACCAGCGGCAATGAGCAGTTCTTC
CDR3aa: CSVEDTSGNEQFF

len: 17
v_gene: TRBV27
d_gene: TRBD2
abundance: few
j_gene: TRBJ2-7
CDR3nt: TGTGCCAGCAGTCGGGACCCAGGGACTAGCGGGATGTACGAGCAGTACTTC
CDR3aa: CASSRDPGTSGMYEQYF

len: 15
v_gene: TRBV12-5
d_gene: -
abundance: -
j_gene: TRBJ1-2
CDR3nt: TGTGCTAGTGGTTTGGTACCCTTAGTTGGGGCGAACTACACCTTC
CDR3aa: CASGLVPLVGANYTF

len: 13
v_gene: TRBV5-1
d_gene: -
abundance: -
j_gene: TRBJ2-7
CDR3nt: TGCGCCAGCAGCTTGGCCCCGACAACCGAGCAGTACTTC
CDR3aa: CASSLAPTTEQYF

len: 15
v_gene: TRBV12-5
d_gene: -
abundance: -
j_gene: TRBJ2-3
CDR3nt: TGTGCTAGTGGTTTGGTGGGGACAATTACAGATACGCAGTATTTT
CDR3aa: CASGLVGTITDTQYF

len: 14
v_gene: TRBV7-8
d_gene: TRBD1
abundance: -
j_gene: TRBJ1-2
CDR3nt: TGTGCCAGCACCGAGGGACAGGGGAGGGGTGGCTACACCTTC
CDR3aa: CASTEGQGRGGYTF

len: 15
v_gene: TRBV27
d_gene: TRBD2
abundance: -
j_gene: TRBJ2-2
CDR3nt: TGTGCCAGCAGTTCGGTAGCGGGAGTGGCCGGGGAGCTGTTTTTT
CDR3aa: CASSSVAGVAGELFF

len: 12
v_gene: TRBV18
d_gene: -
abundance: -
j_gene: TRBJ1-5
CDR3nt: TGTGCCAGCTCACCCGCGACAGGCCCCCAGCATTTT
CDR3aa: CASSPATGPQHF

len: 15
v_gene: TRBV14
d_gene: TRBD1
abundance: once
j_gene: TRBJ1-5
CDR3nt: TGTGCCAGCAGCCCCGGACAGGGGGGGGATCAGCCCCAGCATTTT
CDR3aa: CASSPGQGGDQPQHF

len: 14
v_gene: TRBV2
d_gene: -
abundance: once
j_gene: TRBJ1-5
CDR3nt: TGTGCCAGCAGTGACCGGGTTAGCAATCAGCCCCAGCATTTT
CDR3aa: CASSDRVSNQPQHF

len: 17
v_gene: TRBV11-2
d_gene: TRBD2
abundance: -
j_gene: TRBJ2-7
CDR3nt: TGTGCCAGCAGCCCATCGGGGCGGACTAGCCTCTCCTACGAGCAGTACTTC
CDR3aa: CASSPSGRTSLSYEQYF

len: 13
v_gene: TRBV11-1
d_gene: -
abundance: -
j_gene: TRBJ2-1
CDR3nt: TGTGCCAGCAGCCCCCGACAGGACAATGAGCAGTTCTTC
CDR3aa: CASSPRQDNEQFF

len: 13
v_gene: TRBV6-5
d_gene: TRBD1
abundance: -
j_gene: TRBJ1-2
CDR3nt: TGTGCCAGCAGACAAGGACAGGGCGGGGGCTACACCTTC
CDR3aa: CASRQGQGGGYTF

len: 13
v_gene: TRBV29-1
d_gene: -
abundance: -
j_gene: TRBJ2-7
CDR3nt: TGCAGCGTTCCAGGGATTTCGGCCTACGAGCAGTACTTC
CDR3aa: CSVPGISAYEQYF

len: 14
v_gene: TRBV28
d_gene: TRBD1
abundance: few
j_gene: TRBJ1-2
CDR3nt: TGTGCCAGCAGTCAACCGGGACAGGGCGAGGGCTACACCTTC
CDR3aa: CASSQPGQGEGYTF

len: 15
v_gene: TRBV6-5
d_gene: TRBD1
abundance: -
j_gene: TRBJ2-7
CDR3nt: TGTGCCAGCACCGCGGGACAGGGCGTCTCCTACGAGCAGTACTTC
CDR3aa: CASTAGQGVSYEQYF

len: 15
v_gene: TRBV10-1
d_gene: TRBD1
abundance: -
j_gene: TRBJ2-3
CDR3nt: TGCGCCAGCAGTTCTGACAGGGGAGGAGCAGATACGCAGTATTTT
CDR3aa: CASSSDRGGADTQYF

len: 15
v_gene: TRBV7-9
d_gene: TRBD1
abundance: -
j_gene: TRBJ1-5
CDR3nt: TGTGCCAGCAGCTCCTACAGGGGGGAGAATCAGCCCCAGCATTTT
CDR3aa: CASSSYRGENQPQHF

len: 17
v_gene: TRBV7-6
d_gene: TRBD2
abundance: -
j_gene: TRBJ2-3
CDR3nt: TGTGCCAGCAGCTTAGGGACTAGCGGGGGCCTCACAGATACGCAGTATTTT
CDR3aa: CASSLGTSGGLTDTQYF

len: 15
v_gene: TRBV5-6
d_gene: -
abundance: -
j_gene: TRBJ1-5
CDR3nt: TGTGCCAGCAGCTTGGGTTGGACAGACAATCAGCCCCAGCATTTT
CDR3aa: CASSLGWTDNQPQHF

len: 14
v_gene: TRBV6-5
d_gene: -
abundance: -
j_gene: TRBJ1-2
CDR3nt: TGTGCCAGCAGTTACACCGAGGTCGAGTATGGCTACACCTTC
CDR3aa: CASSYTEVEYGYTF

len: 12
v_gene: TRBV29-1
d_gene: -
abundance: -
j_gene: TRBJ2-5
CDR3nt: TGCAGCGCCCGGGCGGGTGGGGAGACCCAGTACTTC
CDR3aa: CSARAGGETQYF

len: 15
v_gene: TRBV28
d_gene: -
abundance: -
j_gene: TRBJ1-4
CDR3nt: TGTGCCAGCAGTGCCCCCGGGGGTGGGAATGAAAAACTGTTTTTT
CDR3aa: CASSAPGGGNEKLFF

len: 16
v_gene: TRBV7-9
d_gene: -
abundance: -
j_gene: TRBJ2-7
CDR3nt: TGTGCCAGCAGCTCCGGGGTCTCCCTCCCCCGGGTCGAGCAGTACTTC
CDR3aa: CASSSGVSLPRVEQYF

len: 13
v_gene: TRBV29-1
d_gene: -
abundance: -
j_gene: TRBJ2-1
CDR3nt: TGCAGCGTTCCCGGGAGCACTGGCAATGAGCAGTTCTTC
CDR3aa: CSVPGSTGNEQFF

len: 13
v_gene: TRBV5-1
d_gene: -
abundance: few
j_gene: TRBJ2-5
CDR3nt: TGCGCCAGCAGCTTAGACAGGCAAGAGACCCAGTACTTC
CDR3aa: CASSLDRQETQYF

len: 14
v_gene: TRBV9
d_gene: -
abundance: -
j_gene: TRBJ1-5
CDR3nt: TGTGCCAGCAGCGATGACAGTAGCAATCAGCCCCAGCATTTT
CDR3aa: CASSDDSSNQPQHF

len: 12
v_gene: TRBV10-2
d_gene: -
abundance: -
j_gene: TRBJ2-7
CDR3nt: TGCGCCAGCAGTGACAGGGACTACGAGCAGTACTTC
CDR3aa: CASSDRDYEQYF

len: 15
v_gene: TRBV9
d_gene: -
abundance: -
j_gene: TRBJ2-7
CDR3nt: TGTGCCAGCAGCTCCTCCCAGAGGGATCCCTACGAGCAGTACTTC
CDR3aa: CASSSSQRDPYEQYF

len: 16
v_gene: TRBV4-3
d_gene: -
abundance: -
j_gene: TRBJ1-6
CDR3nt: TGCGCCAGCAGCCAAGTACAGAATGAGGGTAATTCACCCCTCCACTTT
CDR3aa: CASSQVQNEGNSPLHF

len: 14
v_gene: TRBV5-1
d_gene: TRBD2
abundance: -
j_gene: TRBJ2-1
CDR3nt: TGCGCCAGCAGCCCCGGGGGGTTCTACAATGAGCAGTTCTTC
CDR3aa: CASSPGGFYNEQFF

len: 14
v_gene: TRBV5-1
d_gene: -
abundance: -
j_gene: TRBJ2-7
CDR3nt: TGCGCCAGCAGCTTCGACAGGAGAACCTACGAGCAGTACTTC
CDR3aa: CASSFDRRTYEQYF

len: 16
v_gene: TRBV6-6
d_gene: -
abundance: -
j_gene: TRBJ2-7
CDR3nt: TGTGCCAGCAGTTTCCGCACCCCATGGAGCTCCTACGAGCAGTACTTC
CDR3aa: CASSFRTPWSSYEQYF

len: 22
v_gene: TRBV14
d_gene: TRBD2
abundance: -
j_gene: TRBJ2-3
CDR3nt: TGTGCCAGCAGCCCAACCGCTTTTCATCGGGAGGGGGAAGGATGGGGCACAGATACGCAGTATTTT
CDR3aa: CASSPTAFHREGEGWGTDTQYF

len: 12
v_gene: TRBV10-3
d_gene: -
abundance: -
j_gene: TRBJ1-2
CDR3nt: TGTGCCACCGGACAGTTGAACTATGGCTACACCTTC
CDR3aa: CATGQLNYGYTF

len: 15
v_gene: TRBV9
d_gene: -
abundance: -
j_gene: TRBJ1-2
CDR3nt: TGTGCCAGCAGCGTCGCGGCGGCGACCGACTATGGCTACACCTTC
CDR3aa: CASSVAAATDYGYTF

len: 12
v_gene: TRBV10-2
d_gene: -
abundance: -
j_gene: TRBJ1-1
CDR3nt: TGCGCCAGCAGTAGCGCAGCACGCGCCGCTTTCTTT
CDR3aa: CASSSAARAAFF

len: 15
v_gene: TRBV30
d_gene: -
abundance: -
j_gene: TRBJ2-7
CDR3nt: TGTGCCTGGAGTGTGACTTCCGGGATCTCCTACGAGCAGTACTTC
CDR3aa: CAWSVTSGISYEQYF

len: 15
v_gene: TRBV6-5
d_gene: TRBD1
abundance: -
j_gene: TRBJ1-1
CDR3nt: TGTGCCAGCAGTCAACAGGGGTTAGGGAACACTGAAGCTTTCTTT
CDR3aa: CASSQQGLGNTEAFF

len: 15
v_gene: TRBV7-2
d_gene: TRBD1
abundance: -
j_gene: TRBJ2-7
CDR3nt: TGTGCCAGCAGCCCCGATGGGACAGGCTCCTACGAGCAGTACTTC
CDR3aa: CASSPDGTGSYEQYF

len: 12
v_gene: TRBV11-2
d_gene: -
abundance: -
j_gene: TRBJ2-3
CDR3nt: TGTGCCAGCAGCGGACAACTTAATACGCAGTATTTT
CDR3aa: CASSGQLNTQYF

len: 12
v_gene: TRBV29-1
d_gene: -
abundance: -
j_gene: TRBJ1-1
CDR3nt: TGCAGCGCCGGACTGAGGTTCACTGAAGCTTTCTTT
CDR3aa: CSAGLRFTEAFF

len: 14
v_gene: TRBV29-1
d_gene: -
abundance: -
j_gene: TRBJ2-1
CDR3nt: TGCAGCGTTGATAGGCGGGACCCCTACAATGAGCAGTTCTTC
CDR3aa: CSVDRRDPYNEQFF

len: 13
v_gene: TRBV5-1
d_gene: -
abundance: -
j_gene: TRBJ1-2
CDR3nt: TGCGCCAGCAGCCTGACAGACGGATATGGCTACACCTTC
CDR3aa: CASSLTDGYGYTF

len: 14
v_gene: TRBV2
d_gene: -
abundance: -
j_gene: TRBJ2-4
CDR3nt: TGTGCCAGCAGTGATTCTGGGTTACGCGGAATTCAGTACTTC
CDR3aa: CASSDSGLRGIQYF

len: 13
v_gene: TRBV6-5
d_gene: -
abundance: -
j_gene: TRBJ1-5
CDR3nt: TGTGCCAGCAGTCTGGGCCCCAATCAGCCCCAGCATTTT
CDR3aa: CASSLGPNQPQHF